The T cell receptor (beta chain) described here comes from a study of cytomegalovirus exposure and HLA in healthy donors. Study-level results: Previously analyzed data showed that most TCR beta V segments were productive at a frequency of about 87% or about 30%.

Only a few counts were recorded for this clone. Its antigen is not known. Trimming at V came to 0 bases and at J to 4 bases, leaving 3 bases not matched to a gene. Germline loops: CDR1 SGDLS, CDR2 YYNGEE. The CDR3 loop spans 16 amino acids. The study ran its PCR with 60 Vbeta and 13 Jbeta primers. The table came from immunoSEQ multiplex PCR; TCRdb's copy has only in-frame clones and leaves some out. The sample shows over 150,000 clones, 60% to 85% of them seen only once. Sequenced material: PBMCs. The origin of this receptor is a woman in her forties or fifties in good health and CMV-seropositive. The V call is TRBV9, the J call TRBJ2-7; TRBD2 matches 14 bases. The CDR3 DNA follows: TGTGCCAGCAGCGTAGCCGGGACTAGCGGGAGTTACGAGCAGTACTTC. Translating it yields CASSVAGTSGSYEQYF.